These T cell receptor beta chains were read from a single sample in a study of cytomegalovirus exposure and HLA in healthy donors. The method was immunoSEQ multiplex PCR; TCRdb's version includes in-frame clones alone and lacks a portion of them. The data hold 100,000 to 150,000 clones, with around 80% observed a single time. The source material was PBMCs. All receptors derive from a man aged 25 to 40 in good health and CMV-seronegative. The CDR3 runs from the conserved cysteine through the conserved F or W. A D gene is named only where the DNA matches it firmly. A clone size is listed for some rows: how often the clone was seen (once, few, many), or a class if it is expanded.

>TRBJ1-4|NA|NA|TRBV28
TGTGCCAGCAGTACTCTGGCGGATAATGAAAAACTGTTTTTT
CASSTLADNEKLFF
>TRBJ1-6|NA|NA|TRBV15
TGTGCCACCAGCAGAGTATTGGGGGGTAATTCACCCCTCCACTTT
CATSRVLGGNSPLHF
>TRBJ2-2|NA|TRBD2|TRBV7-2
TGTGCCAGCAGCTTAGGGATCCTAGCGGGAACCGGGGAGCTGTTTTTT
CASSLGILAGTGELFF
>TRBJ2-5|NA|NA|TRBV5-1
TGCGCCAGCAGCTTCCTACCCCGGGGCCAAGAGACCCAGTACTTC
CASSFLPRGQETQYF
>TRBJ1-6|NA|NA|TRBV7-6
TGTGCCAGCAGCGTCCAAGGGGAAGGTAATTCACCCCTCCACTTT
CASSVQGEGNSPLHF
>TRBJ1-1|NA|TRBD1|TRBV2
TGTGCCAGCAGTGAAAGGGGGCTGGGAAACACTGAAGCTTTCTTT
CASSERGLGNTEAFF
>TRBJ2-7|few|NA|TRBV27
TGTGCCAGCAGTTTGGGTGCGGGTTTCTACGAGCAGTACTTC
CASSLGAGFYEQYF
>TRBJ1-2|NA|NA|TRBV20-1
TGCAGTGCTGTACAAAATGGCTACACCTTC
CSAVQNGYTF
>TRBJ1-2|few|NA|TRBV2
TGTGCCAGCCGCCCTTTGGTGTTTTTCCAGGGAGGGATTAACTATGGCTACACCTTC
CASRPLVFFQGGINYGYTF
>TRBJ2-1|NA|NA|TRBV30
TGTGCCTGGGGGGACTTTTACAATGAGCAGTTCTTC
CAWGDFYNEQFF
>TRBJ2-1|NA|TRBD1|TRBV7-3
TGTGCCAGCAGCATCAGCCCCAGCAGGGGGAAATACAATGAGCAGTTCTTC
CASSISPSRGKYNEQFF
>TRBJ2-4|NA|NA|TRBV5-1
TGCGCCAGCAGCCCGACAGGATCACTAGCCAAAAACATTCAGTACTTC
CASSPTGSLAKNIQYF
>TRBJ2-3|NA|TRBD1|TRBV5-6
TGTGCCAGCAGCACGGGACAGGGTAACACAGATACGCAGTATTTT
CASSTGQGNTDTQYF
>TRBJ1-2|NA|NA|TRBV28
TGTGCCAGCAGCCAATCCAGGGAACTCATTTGGGCTAACTATGGCTACACCTTC
CASSQSRELIWANYGYTF
>TRBJ1-1|few|NA|TRBV7-2
TGTGCCAGCAGCTATTACGGAGGGGACACTGAAGCTTTCTTT
CASSYYGGDTEAFF
>TRBJ1-2|NA|TRBD1|TRBV10-3
TGTGCCATCAGTAGGACAGGGGCGGAAGCTAACTATGGCTACACCTTC
CAISRTGAEANYGYTF
>TRBJ2-1|NA|TRBD2|TRBV5-1
TGCGCCAGCAGCCTGCGGGGACTAGCGTCCGATGAGCAGTTCTTC
CASSLRGLASDEQFF
>TRBJ1-5|NA|TRBD1|TRBV30
TGTGCCTGGAGTGAAGGCCCGACTGACAGGGGGACGAATCAGCCCCAGCATTTT
CAWSEGPTDRGTNQPQHF
>TRBJ1-1|few|NA|TRBV15
TGTGCCACCAGCAGAGGTCCCATTTTGAACACTGAAGCTTTCTTT
CATSRGPILNTEAFF
>TRBJ2-2|NA|TRBD2|TRBV5-1
TGCGCCAGCAGCTCCGCAGGACTAGCCTTTGCCGGGGAGCTGTTTTTT
CASSSAGLAFAGELFF
>TRBJ2-1|NA|TRBD1|TRBV6-5
TGTGCCACAACCTTAGGACAGGCGTACAATGAGCAGTTCTTC
CATTLGQAYNEQFF
>TRBJ1-3|few|NA|TRBV15
TGTGCCACCAGCAAAGGAAACAGCGGGAAACGCTCTGGAAACACCATATATTTT
CATSKGNSGKRSGNTIYF
>TRBJ2-7|few|TRBD1|TRBV5-6
TGTGCCAGCAGCTCCCGGGACAGGGTCCACGAGCAGTACTTC
CASSSRDRVHEQYF
>TRBJ2-1|NA|TRBD2|TRBV6-6
TGTGCCAGCATCCTGGGACTAGCGGGGACCAATGAGCAGTTCTTC
CASILGLAGTNEQFF
>TRBJ2-5|NA|TRBD1|TRBV6-5
TGTGCCAGCCGCCGGACAGGGGGGACCCAGTACTTC
CASRRTGGTQYF
>TRBJ2-5|once|NA|TRBV28
TGTGCCAGCAGTTTGATCTCCCTCGCGGGCCGGGGGAAAGAGACCCAGTACTTC
CASSLISLAGRGKETQYF
>TRBJ2-7|NA|TRBD1|TRBV6-5
TGTGCCAGCAGTTACTCGACAGGGGCCTACGAGCAGTACTTC
CASSYSTGAYEQYF
>TRBJ2-1|NA|TRBD1|TRBV6-6
TGTGCCAGCAGCTCAGGACAGGGACCCTACAATGAGCAGTTCTTC
CASSSGQGPYNEQFF
>TRBJ1-4|NA|NA|TRBV28
TGTGCCAGCAGAGCACCGAGCGTTAATGAAAAACTGTTTTTT
CASRAPSVNEKLFF
>TRBJ2-1|few|NA|TRBV21-1
TGTGCCAGCAGCACTGGACGGTATCTAGCGGGAGGGTACAATGAGCAGTTCTTC
CASSTGRYLAGGYNEQFF
>TRBJ2-7|NA|NA|TRBV7-2
TGTGCCAGCAGCTTGTTCCCGGGAGCCGAGCAGTACTTC
CASSLFPGAEQYF
>TRBJ1-2|NA|NA|TRBV6-5
TGTGCCAGCAGTTACTCGGCTTCAGGCCCCTATGGCTACACCTTC
CASSYSASGPYGYTF
>TRBJ1-4|NA|NA|TRBV2
TGTGCCAGCAGTGAATTTGGGCCAGCAACTAATGAAAAACTGTTTTTT
CASSEFGPATNEKLFF
>TRBJ2-5|NA|TRBD1|TRBV7-8
TGTGCCAGCAGCATCAGGACAGGGGGCCTGGAGACCCAGTACTTC
CASSIRTGGLETQYF
>TRBJ1-1|NA|NA|TRBV30
TGTGCCTGGTCACAAGGGACATACTGGATGAACACTGAAGCTTTCTTT
CAWSQGTYWMNTEAFF
>TRBJ2-5|NA|TRBD2|TRBV13
TGTGCCAGCATCTCCGCGGGGGGTGAGGAGACCCAGTACTTC
CASISAGGEETQYF
>TRBJ2-2|NA|NA|TRBV7-9
TGTGCCAGCAGCTTCGGTACGGGGGAGCTGTTTTTT
CASSFGTGELFF
>TRBJ2-1|NA|TRBD2|TRBV9
TGTGCCAGCAGTCGGGGACTAGGCCCAACCAATGAGCAGTTCTTC
CASSRGLGPTNEQFF
>TRBJ2-7|NA|TRBD2|TRBV6-1
TGTGCCAGCAGTGAAGGGGTAGCGGGGGCTTACGAGCAGTACTTC
CASSEGVAGAYEQYF
>TRBJ1-6|NA|NA|TRBV28
TGTGCCAGCAGTCCCGGCTCCTATAATTCACCCCTCCACTTT
CASSPGSYNSPLHF
>TRBJ1-4|NA|TRBD1|TRBV18
TGTGCCAGCTCCAGACAGGGATCTACTAATGAAAAACTGTTTTTT
CASSRQGSTNEKLFF
>TRBJ2-2|once|NA|TRBV28
TGTGCCAGCAGGGAGGGGACCGGGGAGCTGTTTTTT
CASREGTGELFF
>TRBJ1-5|few|TRBD1|TRBV5-8
TGTGCCAGCAGCAAGGGACAGACGGGCAATCAGCCCCAGCATTTT
CASSKGQTGNQPQHF
>TRBJ1-1|few|NA|TRBV19
TGTGCCAGTAGCCGTCCGAGGAGGGTGACGGGTAACACTGAAGCTTTCTTT
CASSRPRRVTGNTEAFF